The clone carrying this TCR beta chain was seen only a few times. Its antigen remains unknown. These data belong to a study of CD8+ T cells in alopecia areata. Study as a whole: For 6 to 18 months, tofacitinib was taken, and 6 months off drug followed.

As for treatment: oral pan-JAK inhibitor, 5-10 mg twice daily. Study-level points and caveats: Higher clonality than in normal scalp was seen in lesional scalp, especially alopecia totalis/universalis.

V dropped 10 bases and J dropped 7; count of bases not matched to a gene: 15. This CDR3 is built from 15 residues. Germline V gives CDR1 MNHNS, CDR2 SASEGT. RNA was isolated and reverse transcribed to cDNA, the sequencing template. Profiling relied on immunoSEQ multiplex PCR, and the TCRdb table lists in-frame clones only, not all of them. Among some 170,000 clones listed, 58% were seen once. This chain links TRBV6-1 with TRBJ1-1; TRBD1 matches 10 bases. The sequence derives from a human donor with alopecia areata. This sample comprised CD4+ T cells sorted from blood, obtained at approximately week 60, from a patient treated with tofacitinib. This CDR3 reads CATADRGEGFGEAFF. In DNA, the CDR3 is TGTGCCACTGCGGACAGGGGGGAAGGTTTCGGTGAAGCTTTCTTT.